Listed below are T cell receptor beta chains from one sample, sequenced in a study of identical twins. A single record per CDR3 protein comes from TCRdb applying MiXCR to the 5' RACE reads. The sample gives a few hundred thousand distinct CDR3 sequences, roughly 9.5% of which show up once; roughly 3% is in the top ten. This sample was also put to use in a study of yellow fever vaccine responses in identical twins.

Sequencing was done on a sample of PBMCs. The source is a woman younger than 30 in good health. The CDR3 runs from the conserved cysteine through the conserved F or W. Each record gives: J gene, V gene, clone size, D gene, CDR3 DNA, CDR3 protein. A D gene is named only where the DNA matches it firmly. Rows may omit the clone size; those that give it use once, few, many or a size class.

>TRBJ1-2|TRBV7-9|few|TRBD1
TGTGCCAGCAGCCAAACCGGGACAGGACTCTTCGTATTCCCCTTC
CASSQTGTGLFVFPF
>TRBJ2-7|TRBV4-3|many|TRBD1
TGCGCCAGCAGCCCCGGGACAGGGGTCGAGCAGTACTTC
CASSPGTGVEQYF
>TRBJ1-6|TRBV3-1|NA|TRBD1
TGTGCCAGCAGGGGACAGGTTAATTCACCCCTCCACTTT
CASRGQVNSPLHF
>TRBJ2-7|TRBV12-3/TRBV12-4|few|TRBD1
TGTGCCAGCAACAAGGACAGGGGGTTTGGGGAGCAGTACTTC
CASNKDRGFGEQYF
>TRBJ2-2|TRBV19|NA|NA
TGTGCCAGTTGGGAGGCGCCGAACACCGGGGAGCTGTTTTTT
CASWEAPNTGELFF
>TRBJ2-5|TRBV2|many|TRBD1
TGTGCCAGCAGTTCGACAGGGAATCCGGAGACCCAGTACTTC
CASSSTGNPETQYF
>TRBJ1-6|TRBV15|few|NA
TGTGCCACCGGCAAGAGCTCCTATAATTCACCCCTCCACTTT
CATGKSSYNSPLHF
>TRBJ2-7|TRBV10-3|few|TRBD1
TGTGCCATCAGTGACGGACAGGGCTACGAGCAGTACTTC
CAISDGQGYEQYF
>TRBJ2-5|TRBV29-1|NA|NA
TGCAGCTACCAGGGCGCTTACCAAGAGACCCAGTACTTC
CSYQGAYQETQYF
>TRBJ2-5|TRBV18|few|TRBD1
TGTGCCAGCTCCCCGGTCCCGGGACAGCTCCAAGAGACCCAGTACTTC
CASSPVPGQLQETQYF
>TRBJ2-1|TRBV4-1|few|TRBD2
TGCGCCAGCAGCCTTGCGGGGGGAACGACCTACAATGAGCAGTTCTTC
CASSLAGGTTYNEQFF
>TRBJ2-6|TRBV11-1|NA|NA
TGTGCCAGCAGGTTGGGGTTCACTGGGGCCAACGTCCTGACTTTC
CASRLGFTGANVLTF
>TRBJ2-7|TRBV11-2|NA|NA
TGTGCCAGCAGCTTAGCCCCGAGACAGAAGATTTACGAGCAGTACTTC
CASSLAPRQKIYEQYF
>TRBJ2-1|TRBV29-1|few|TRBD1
TGCAGCGCAGACAGGGCTCCGCACAATGAGCAGTTCTTC
CSADRAPHNEQFF
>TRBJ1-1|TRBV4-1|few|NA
TGCGCCAGCAGCCAGATACTCTTGAACACTGAAGCTTTCTTT
CASSQILLNTEAFF
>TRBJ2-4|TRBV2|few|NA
TGTGCCAGCCGGGGGCAGGGAGACATTCAGTACTTC
CASRGQGDIQYF
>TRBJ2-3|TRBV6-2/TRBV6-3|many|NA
TGTGCCAGCAGTCCTTGGACCCTAGGCACAGATACGCAGTATTTT
CASSPWTLGTDTQYF
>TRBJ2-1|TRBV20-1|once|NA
TGCAGTGCGAAGAGGGCAGCTTTGTGGGAGCAGTTCTTC
CSAKRAALWEQFF
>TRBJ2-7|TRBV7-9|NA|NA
TGTGCCAGCAGCTCCCTTATGGGGACCAGCTCCTACGAGCAGTACTTC
CASSSLMGTSSYEQYF
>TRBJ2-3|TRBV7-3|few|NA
TGTGCCAGCAGCTTAGGGGGCCAACGCACAGATACGCAGTATTTT
CASSLGGQRTDTQYF
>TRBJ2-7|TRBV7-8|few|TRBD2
TGTGCCAGCAGCTCCCCGGGACTAGCGGGAGTCCCAGCCGGCTACGAGCAGTACTTC
CASSSPGLAGVPAGYEQYF
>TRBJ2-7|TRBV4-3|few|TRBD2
TGCGCCAGCAGCCAATTAAGCGCGGGGGGTCTCAGCTACGAGCAGTACTTC
CASSQLSAGGLSYEQYF
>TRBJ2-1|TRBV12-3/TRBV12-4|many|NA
TGTGCCAGCAGAGTTAGGGGGAGCTCCTACAATGAGCAGTTCTTC
CASRVRGSSYNEQFF
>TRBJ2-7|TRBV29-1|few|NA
TGCAGCGTGCGGTGGGGGTCTCCGGACTACGAGCAGTACTTC
CSVRWGSPDYEQYF
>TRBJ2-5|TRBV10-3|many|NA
TGTGCCATCAGTGAGTCTGAAGAGACCCAGTACTTC
CAISESEETQYF
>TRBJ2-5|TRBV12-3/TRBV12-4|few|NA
TGTGCCAGCAGCGCGCGGCCTGTATTAGGGAAACAAGAGACCCAGTACTTC
CASSARPVLGKQETQYF
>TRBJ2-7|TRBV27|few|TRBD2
TGTGCCAGCAGGGGACTAGCGGGCTACGAGCAGTACTTC
CASRGLAGYEQYF
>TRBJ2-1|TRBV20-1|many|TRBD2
TGCAGTGCTAGAGACTCACTAGCGGGCCTGAGCTACAATGAGCAGTTCTTC
CSARDSLAGLSYNEQFF
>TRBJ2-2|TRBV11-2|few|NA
TGTGCCAGCAGCTTAGATCTTGGGGTTGACACCGGGGAGCTGTTTTTT
CASSLDLGVDTGELFF
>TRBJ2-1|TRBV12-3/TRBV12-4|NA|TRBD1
TGTGCCAGCAGGGGGGACAGCTACAATGAGCAGTTCTTC
CASRGDSYNEQFF
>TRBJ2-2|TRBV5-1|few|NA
TGCGCCAGCAGCTTGGCCAGGGCTGGCGGGGAGCTGTTTTTT
CASSLARAGGELFF
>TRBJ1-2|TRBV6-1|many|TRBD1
TGTGCCAGCAGTCGGGACAGGGCGACATTCGGCTATGGCTACACCTTC
CASSRDRATFGYGYTF
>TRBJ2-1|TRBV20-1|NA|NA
TGCTGTGCTAGAGATGGGGACGACCACTATTCCTACAATGAGCAGTTCTTC
CCARDGDDHYSYNEQFF
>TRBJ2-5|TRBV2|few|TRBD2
TGTGCCAGCAGAGAAGGACTAGCGGGACTTATCCAAGAGACCCAGTACTTC
CASREGLAGLIQETQYF
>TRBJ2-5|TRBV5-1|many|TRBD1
TGCGCCAGCAGCTTGGCCGGGACAGGGGTAGAGACCCAGTACTTC
CASSLAGTGVETQYF
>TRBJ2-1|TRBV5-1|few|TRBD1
TGCGCCAGCAGCCCTAAGACAGGGGGAACGCAATACAATGAGCAGTTCTTC
CASSPKTGGTQYNEQFF
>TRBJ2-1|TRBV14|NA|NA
TGTGCCAGCAGCCAAGGATCGGCAGGCAACAATGAGCAGTTCTTC
CASSQGSAGNNEQFF
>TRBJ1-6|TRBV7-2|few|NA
TGTGCCAGCAGCTTAGAGTTGTCAAATTCACCCCTCCACTTT
CASSLELSNSPLHF
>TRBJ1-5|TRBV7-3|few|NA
TGTGCCAGCAGCTGGGCCCCCAATCAGCCCCAGCATTTT
CASSWAPNQPQHF
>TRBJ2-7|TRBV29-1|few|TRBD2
TGCAGCGTTGATTCTGGGGCGGGGGGCTACGAGCAGTACTTC
CSVDSGAGGYEQYF
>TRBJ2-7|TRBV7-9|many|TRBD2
TGTGCCAGCAGCTCGGGGGGGGCGGATCCGACCTACGAGCAGTACTTC
CASSSGGADPTYEQYF
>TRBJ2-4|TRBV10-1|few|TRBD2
TGCGCCAGCAGTCCCGGGACTAGCGGGAGGACCGATAAAGCCAAAAACATTCAGTACTTC
CASSPGTSGRTDKAKNIQYF
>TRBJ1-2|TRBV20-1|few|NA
TGCAGTGCTCCCAGGGGTAACTATGGCTACACCTTC
CSAPRGNYGYTF
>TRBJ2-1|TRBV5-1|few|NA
TGCGCCAGCAGCTTGGAAACGGGAGTCAATGAGCAGTTCTTC
CASSLETGVNEQFF
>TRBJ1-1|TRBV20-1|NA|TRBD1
TGCAGTACCAGGGACAGGGGTTTCGGGAACACTGAAGCTTTCTTT
CSTRDRGFGNTEAFF
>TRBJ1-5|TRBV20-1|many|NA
TGCAGTGCTAGATCCCCCGGACAGACCCAGCCCCAGCATTTT
CSARSPGQTQPQHF
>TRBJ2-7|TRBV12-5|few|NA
TGTGCTAGTGTCCGCACCGGGACAAAGGGTAAATCCTCCTACGAGCAGTACTTC
CASVRTGTKGKSSYEQYF
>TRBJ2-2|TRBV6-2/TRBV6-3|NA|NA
TGTGCCAGCAGTTGGCGATCGAACACCGGGGAGCTGTTTTTT
CASSWRSNTGELFF
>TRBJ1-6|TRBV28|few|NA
TGTGCCAGCAGTTTATTTAAGGAGCGCAATAATTCACCCCTCCACTTT
CASSLFKERNNSPLHF
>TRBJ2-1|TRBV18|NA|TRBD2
TGTGCCAGCTCACCACCGGTAGCGGGTGGAAGGGATGAGCAGTTCTTC
CASSPPVAGGRDEQFF
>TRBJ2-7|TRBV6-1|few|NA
TGTGCCAGCAGTGAAGAGACAGGGAGGTTCAGGCAGTACTTC
CASSEETGRFRQYF
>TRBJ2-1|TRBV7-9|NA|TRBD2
TGTGCCAGCAGCTACAAACCTAGCGGAAGACAGTTCTTC
CASSYKPSGRQFF
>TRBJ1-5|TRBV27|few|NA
TGTGCCAGCAGTCCATCCCGCGCGGGTAATCAGCCCCAGCATTTT
CASSPSRAGNQPQHF
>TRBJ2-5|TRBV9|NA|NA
TGTGCCAGCAGCGTAGGTCGAGACAGGTACCAAGAGACCCAGTACTTC
CASSVGRDRYQETQYF
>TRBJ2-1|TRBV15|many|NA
TGTGCCACCAGCAGAGGCCCTCCCCCTGACAATGAGCAGTTCTTC
CATSRGPPPDNEQFF
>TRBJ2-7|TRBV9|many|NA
TGTGCCAGCAGCGTAAAGGCGGGAACCTACGAGCAGTACTTC
CASSVKAGTYEQYF
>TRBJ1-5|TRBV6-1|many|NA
TGTGCCAGCAGTAGGAAGGACGGCCTTCTGAATCAGCCCCAGCATTTT
CASSRKDGLLNQPQHF
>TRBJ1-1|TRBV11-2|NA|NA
TGTGCCAGCAGTCTCGGGACAATCATGAACACTGAAGCTTTCTTT
CASSLGTIMNTEAFF
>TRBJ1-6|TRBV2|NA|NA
TGTGCCAGCAGTGGGACTTCCCGGGCTACAAATTCACCCCTCCACTTT
CASSGTSRATNSPLHF
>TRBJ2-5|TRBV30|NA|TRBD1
TGTGCCTTAGACAGGGGAGAGACCCAGTACTTC
CALDRGETQYF